This entry lists 13 T cell receptor beta chains sequenced from one sample in a study of glioma-infiltrating T cells after dendritic cell vaccination. Produced via immunoSEQ multiplex PCR; TCRdb's table is partial and in-frame only. The sample yields roughly 100,000 clones, 70% to 90% seen once. The material sequenced was blood, taken before dendritic cell vaccination. The receptors stem from a human donor with glioblastoma.

V usage is TRBV7-9 and J usage is TRBJ1-2; D is ambiguous. Trimming pared 7 bases from V and 1 base from J, leaving 16 bases between. The V gene's germline CDR1 is SEHNR and CDR2 FQNEAQ (reference sequence). This CDR3 region has 15 residues. CDR3: CASIPYSNDNYGYTF. Written as DNA, the CDR3 is TGTGCCAGCATACCCTACAGCAATGATAACTATGGCTACACCTTC.

The chain recombines TRBV6-5 with TRBJ2-7; possibly TRBD1 for D (5 bases). Looked up from germline, CDR1 is MNHEY and CDR2 is SVGAGI. The CDR3 extends over 11 amino acids. The germline V and J ends were trimmed by 4 bases and 7 bases, with 8 bases remaining between them. Here the CDR3 reads CASSWGFEQYF. The CDR3 nucleotides are TGTGCCAGCAGTTGGGGCTTTGAGCAGTACTTC.

V and J are TRBV27 and TRBJ2-1; 10 nucleotides match TRBD1. Looked up from germline, CDR1 is MNHEY and CDR2 is SMNVEV (reference sequence). The CDR3 has 15 amino acids. The V gene end was trimmed by 5 bases and the J gene end by 5 bases; junction bases not matched to a gene: 6. CDR3 bases: TGTGCCAGCAGTCCATGGGGGACAGGGGACAATGAGCAGTTCTTC. Its protein is CASSPWGTGDNEQFF.

This chain uses TRBV7-2 with TRBJ1-5; TRBD1 is a possible D gene (6 bases). This CDR3 contains 14 residues. Trimming cost V 3 bases and J 7 bases, with 13 bases left between them. The germline gives CDR1 SGHTA, CDR2 FQGNSA. The CDR3 bases are TGTGCCAGCAGCTTTTTACAGGGAGAACAGCCCCAGCATTTT. This encodes CASSFLQGEQPQHF.

The chain joins TRBV5-1 to TRBJ2-2; D is unclear. CDR1 is SGHRS, CDR2 YFSETQ, per germline. The CDR3 is 14 residues long. The V gene lost 4 bases and the J gene lost 7 bases, with 14 bases spanning the gap. The CDR3 DNA reads TGCGCCAGCAGCCCCCGCGCCTCCGGCGGGGAGCTGTTTTTT. As protein: CASSPRASGGELFF.

The table lists this clone with a count of one. The chain has TRBV7-6 and TRBJ2-1; 7 nucleotides line up with TRBD2. The V gene's germline CDR1 is SGHVS and CDR2 FNYEAQ. After removal of 1 base from V and 9 bases from J, the junction contained 0 bases not matched to a gene. The CDR3 runs to 12 residues. The CDR3 sequence is CASSLGGGEQFF. CDR3 sequence (DNA): TGTGCCAGCAGCTTAGGCGGGGGTGAGCAGTTCTTC.

CDR3 region: CASSFRGVHEQYF. The CDR3 coding sequence is TGCGCCAGCAGCTTCCGGGGGGTCCACGAGCAGTACTTC. This chain connects TRBV5-1 to TRBJ2-7, with TRBD2 identical over 7 bases. The CDR3 sequence is 13 residues long. Germline CDR1 reads SGHRS; CDR2 reads YFSETQ. The ends lost 2 bases at V and 5 bases at J; junction bases unmatched: 4. Full variable domain (rest looked up from reference TRBV5-1 and TRBJ2-7): KAGVTQTPRYLIKTRGQQVTLSCSPISGHRSVSWYQQTPGQGLQFLFEYFSETQRNKGNFPGRFSGRQFSNSRSEMNVSTLELGDSALYLCASSFRGVHEQYFGPGTRLTVT.

The chain has TRBV7-6 and TRBJ2-7; 8 bases line up with TRBD1. The CDR3 is 15 amino acids. The V and J ends lost 1 base and 6 bases, in that order; junction bases with no gene match: 8. Germline values: CDR1 SGHVS, CDR2 FNYEAQ. The chain's CDR3 is CASSLGGRGPVEQYF. The DNA of the CDR3 is TGTGCCAGCAGCTTAGGCGGCAGGGGGCCTGTCGAGCAGTACTTC.

This chain links TRBV4-1 with TRBJ2-3; perhaps TRBD1 as D (6 bases). This CDR3 contains 14 residues. The germline V and J ends were trimmed by 4 bases and 5 bases, with 13 bases remaining between them. In germline, CDR1 is MGHRA, CDR2 YSYEKL. The DNA for the CDR3 is TGCGCCAGCAGCCCTCCGGGACAAGAAGATACGCAGTATTTT. The encoded protein is CASSPPGQEDTQYF.

The rearrangement joins TRBV5-6 to TRBJ1-3; D is unresolved. The CDR3 consists of 15 residues. Germline V gene lookup returns CDR1 SGHDT and CDR2 YYEEEE. Deletions cut 0 bases from V and 1 base from J, with 8 bases between. Written as DNA, the CDR3 is TGTGCCAGCAGCTTGGGGACTGAGTCTGGAAACACCATATATTTT. It specifies CASSLGTESGNTIYF.

This clone was recorded once. The V call is TRBV9, the J call TRBJ2-5; D perhaps matches TRBD2 (5 bases). CDR1 is SGDLS and CDR2 is YYNGEE in the germline V gene. The CDR3 has 13 residues. The germline V and J ends were trimmed by 4 bases and 2 bases, with 9 bases remaining between them. The DNA of the CDR3 is TGTGCCAGCAGCACGGGGATTCAAGAGACCCAGTACTTC. It translates to CASSTGIQETQYF.

The chain uses TRBV6-4 and TRBJ2-3; weak D call: TRBD1 (5 bases). CDR3 length: 13 amino acids. The germline V gene encodes CDR1 MRHNA and CDR2 SNTAGT. V shed 4 bases and J shed 2 bases, with 7 bases lying between them. In DNA, the CDR3 is TGTGCCAGCAGTGGACAGTTCACAGATACGCAGTATTTT. Translating gives CASSGQFTDTQYF.

This chain joins TRBV4-2 and TRBJ2-5, with 9 bases fitting TRBD2. The germline CDR1 and CDR2 sequences are LGHNA and YNFKEQ. The CDR3 covers 17 residues. J was trimmed by 2 bases and V by 1 base; bases with no gene match: 8. In DNA, the CDR3 is TGTGCCAGCAGCCAAGTAGGGGTGGCGGGGGGGCAAGAGACCCAGTACTTC. Amino acids: CASSQVGVAGGQETQYF.